The clone carrying this T cell receptor (beta chain) was recorded a few times. The antigen remains unidentified. The data derive from a study of response to subunit inactivated influenza vaccine. The study's findings and limits: The study's authors posited that every seasonal influenza vaccination enlists few new T cells.

TCRdb recomputed calls from the RT-PCR reads with MiXCR, one row per CDR3 protein. The profile shows 560,000 or so distinct CDR3 sequences, 6% to 9% of them singletons. Trimming cost V 1 base and J 3 bases, with 14 bases left between them. The CDR3 sequence is 16 residues long. The germline V gene encodes CDR1 SGHVS and CDR2 FQNEAQ. This TCR was recovered from a man aged 50 to 69 who received an inactivated influenza vaccine. Source: PBMCs from blood, taken less than 30 months after vaccination. The rearrangement uses TRBV7-8 and TRBJ2-3, with D possibly matching TRBD2 (6 bases). The CDR3 protein is CASSLGRAGRTDTQYF. The CDR3 nucleotides read TGTGCCAGCAGCTTAGGTCGTGCGGGGCGGACAGATACGCAGTATTTT.